There are a few counts of the clone carrying this TCR beta chain. It was with 60 Vbeta and 13 Jbeta primers that the PCR ran. Generated by immunoSEQ multiplex PCR, the TCRdb table keeps only in-frame clones and is missing some. The table shows 150,000 to 250,000 clones, with 75% to 85% occurring only once. This record belongs to a study of cytomegalovirus exposure and HLA in healthy donors. The CDR3 spans 15 residues. Germline V lookup: CDR1 MNHEY, CDR2 SMNVEV (reference sequence). V was trimmed by 6 bases and J by 1 base, leaving 13 bases between them. Sequenced input: PBMCs. The receptor was isolated from a woman between 45 and 60 years old in good health and CMV-seronegative. This rearrangement joins TRBV27 to TRBJ1-5, with TRBD1 as a possible D gene (5 bases). CDR3 loop: CASRRQPWSNQPQHF. In DNA form, the CDR3 reads TGTGCCAGCAGAAGACAGCCATGGAGCAATCAGCCCCAGCATTTT.